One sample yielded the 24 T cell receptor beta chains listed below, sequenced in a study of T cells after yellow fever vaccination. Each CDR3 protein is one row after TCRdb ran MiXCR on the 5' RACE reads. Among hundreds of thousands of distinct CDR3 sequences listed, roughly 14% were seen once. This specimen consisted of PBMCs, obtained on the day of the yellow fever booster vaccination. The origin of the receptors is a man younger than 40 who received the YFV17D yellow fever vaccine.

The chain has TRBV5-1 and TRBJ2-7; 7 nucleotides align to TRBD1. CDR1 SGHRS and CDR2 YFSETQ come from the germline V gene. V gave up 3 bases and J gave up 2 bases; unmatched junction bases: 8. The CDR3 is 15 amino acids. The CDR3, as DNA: TGCGCCAGCAGCTCCAGGGGGAGTACTACCTACGAGCAGTACTTC. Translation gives CASSSRGSTTYEQYF.

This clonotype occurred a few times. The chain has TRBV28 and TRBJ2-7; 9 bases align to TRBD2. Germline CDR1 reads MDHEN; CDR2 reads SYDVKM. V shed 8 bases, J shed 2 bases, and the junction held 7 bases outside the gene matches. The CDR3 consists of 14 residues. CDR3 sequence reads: CASGLAGRTYEQYF. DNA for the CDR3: TGTGCCAGCGGGCTAGCGGGACGCACCTACGAGCAGTACTTC. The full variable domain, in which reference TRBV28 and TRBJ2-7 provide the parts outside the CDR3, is DVKVTQSSRYLVKRTGEKVFLECVQDMDHENMFWYRQDPGLGLRLIYFSYDVKMKEKGDIPEGYSVSREKKERFSLILESASTNQTSMYLCASGLAGRTYEQYFGPGTRLTVT.

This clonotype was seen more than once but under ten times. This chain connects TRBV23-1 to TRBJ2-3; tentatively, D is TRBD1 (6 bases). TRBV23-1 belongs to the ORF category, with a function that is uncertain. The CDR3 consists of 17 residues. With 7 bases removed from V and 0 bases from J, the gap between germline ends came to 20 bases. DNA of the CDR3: TGCGCCAGCATCAGACAGGTTACTCAGGCTAGCACAGATACGCAGTATTTT. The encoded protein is CASIRQVTQASTDTQYF.

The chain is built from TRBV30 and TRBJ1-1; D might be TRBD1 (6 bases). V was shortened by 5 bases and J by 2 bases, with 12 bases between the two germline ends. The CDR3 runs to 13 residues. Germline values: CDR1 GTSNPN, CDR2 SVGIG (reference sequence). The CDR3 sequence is CAWGGQLNTEAFF. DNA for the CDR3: TGTGCCTGGGGTGGACAGCTTAACACTGAAGCTTTCTTT.

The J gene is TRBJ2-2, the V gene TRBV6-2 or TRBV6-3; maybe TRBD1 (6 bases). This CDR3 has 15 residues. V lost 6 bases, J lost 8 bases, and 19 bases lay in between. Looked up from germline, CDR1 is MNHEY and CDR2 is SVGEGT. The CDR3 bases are TGTGCCAGCAGCCTAACAGGGTTCGGTACGGGGGAGCTGTTTTTT. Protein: CASSLTGFGTGELFF.

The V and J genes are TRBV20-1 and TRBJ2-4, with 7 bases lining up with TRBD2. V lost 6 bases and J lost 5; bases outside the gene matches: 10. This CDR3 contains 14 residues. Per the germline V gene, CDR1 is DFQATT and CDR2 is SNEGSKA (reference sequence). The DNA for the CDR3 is TGCAGTGCCCTGGGGAGGGGAGGGGAAAACATTCAGTACTTC. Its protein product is CSALGRGGENIQYF.

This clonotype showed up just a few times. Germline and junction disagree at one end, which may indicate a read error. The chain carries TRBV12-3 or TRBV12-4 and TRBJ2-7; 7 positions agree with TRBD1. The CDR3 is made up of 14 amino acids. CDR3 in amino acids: CASSVATGTYEQYF. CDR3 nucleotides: TGTGCCAGCAGTGTAGCGACAGGGACCTACGAGCAGTACTTC.

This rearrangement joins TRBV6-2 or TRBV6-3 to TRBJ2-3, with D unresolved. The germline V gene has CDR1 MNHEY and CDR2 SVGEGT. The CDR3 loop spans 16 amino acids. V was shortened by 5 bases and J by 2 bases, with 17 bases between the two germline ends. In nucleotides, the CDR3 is TGTGCCAGCAGTCCACCTTCACTGAGTACCACAGATACGCAGTATTTT. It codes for CASSPPSLSTTDTQYF.

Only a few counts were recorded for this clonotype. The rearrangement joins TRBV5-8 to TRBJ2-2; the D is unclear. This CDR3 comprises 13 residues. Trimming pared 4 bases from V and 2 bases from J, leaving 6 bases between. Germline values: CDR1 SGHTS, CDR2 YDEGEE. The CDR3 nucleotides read TGTGCCAGCAGCGCGCGCAACACCGGGGAGCTGTTTTTT. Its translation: CASSARNTGELFF.

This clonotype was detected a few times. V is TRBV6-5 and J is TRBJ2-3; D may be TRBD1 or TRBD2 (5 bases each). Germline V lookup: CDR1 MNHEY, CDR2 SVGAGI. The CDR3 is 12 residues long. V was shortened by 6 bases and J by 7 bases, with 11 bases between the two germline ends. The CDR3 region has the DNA TGTGCCAGCAGAAACGAGGGGTATACGCAGTATTTT. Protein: CASRNEGYTQYF.

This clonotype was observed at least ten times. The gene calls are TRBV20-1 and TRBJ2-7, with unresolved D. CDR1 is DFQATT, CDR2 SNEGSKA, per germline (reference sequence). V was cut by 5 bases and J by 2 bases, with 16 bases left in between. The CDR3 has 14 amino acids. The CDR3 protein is CSAHRPAGTYEQYF. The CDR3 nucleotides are TGCAGTGCTCACCGCCCCGCAGGAACCTACGAGCAGTACTTC.

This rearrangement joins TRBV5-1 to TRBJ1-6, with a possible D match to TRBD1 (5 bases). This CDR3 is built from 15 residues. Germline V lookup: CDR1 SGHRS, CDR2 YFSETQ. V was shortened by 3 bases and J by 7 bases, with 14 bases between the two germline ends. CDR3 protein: CASSWGGTENSPLHF. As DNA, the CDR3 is TGCGCCAGCAGCTGGGGCGGCACAGAGAATTCACCCCTCCACTTT.

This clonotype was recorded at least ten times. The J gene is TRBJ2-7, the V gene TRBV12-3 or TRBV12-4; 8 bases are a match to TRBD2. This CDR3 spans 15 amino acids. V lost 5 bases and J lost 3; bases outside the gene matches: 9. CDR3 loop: CASSPTGAGVYEQYF. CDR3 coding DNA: TGTGCCAGCAGTCCTACAGGAGCGGGGGTCTACGAGCAGTACTTC.

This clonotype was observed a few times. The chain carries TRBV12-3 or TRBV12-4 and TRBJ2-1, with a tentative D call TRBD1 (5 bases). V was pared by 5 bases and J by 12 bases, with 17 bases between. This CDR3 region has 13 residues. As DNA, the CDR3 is TGTGCCAGCAGTCTCCTTACAGCCCAGGGGCAGTTCTTC. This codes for CASSLLTAQGQFF.

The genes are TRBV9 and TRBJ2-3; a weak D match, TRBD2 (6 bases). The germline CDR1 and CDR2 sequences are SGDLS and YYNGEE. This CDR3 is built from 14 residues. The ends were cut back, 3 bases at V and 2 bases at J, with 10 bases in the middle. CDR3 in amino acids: CASSAGLDTDTQYF. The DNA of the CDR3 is TGTGCCAGCAGCGCGGGACTTGACACAGATACGCAGTATTTT.

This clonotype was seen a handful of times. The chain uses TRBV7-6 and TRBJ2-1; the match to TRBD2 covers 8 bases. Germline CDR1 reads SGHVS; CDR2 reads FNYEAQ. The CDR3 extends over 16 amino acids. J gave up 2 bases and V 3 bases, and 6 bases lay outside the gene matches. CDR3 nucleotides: TGTGCCAGCAGCTTCTCCCTAGCGGGTGCCTACAATGAGCAGTTCTTC. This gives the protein CASSFSLAGAYNEQFF.

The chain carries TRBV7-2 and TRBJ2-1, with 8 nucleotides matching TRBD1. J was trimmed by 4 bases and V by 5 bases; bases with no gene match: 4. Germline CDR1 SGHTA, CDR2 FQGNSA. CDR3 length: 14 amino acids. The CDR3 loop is CASSPGGFYNEQFF. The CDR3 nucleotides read TGTGCCAGCAGCCCAGGGGGCTTTTACAATGAGCAGTTCTTC.

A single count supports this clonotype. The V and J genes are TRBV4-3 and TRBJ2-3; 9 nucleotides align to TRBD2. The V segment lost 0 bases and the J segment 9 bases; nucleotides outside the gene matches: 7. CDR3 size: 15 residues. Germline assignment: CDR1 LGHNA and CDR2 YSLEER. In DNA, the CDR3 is TGCGCCAGCAGCCAAGATGCGTCAGCGGGAGGCACGCAGTATTTT. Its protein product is CASSQDASAGGTQYF.

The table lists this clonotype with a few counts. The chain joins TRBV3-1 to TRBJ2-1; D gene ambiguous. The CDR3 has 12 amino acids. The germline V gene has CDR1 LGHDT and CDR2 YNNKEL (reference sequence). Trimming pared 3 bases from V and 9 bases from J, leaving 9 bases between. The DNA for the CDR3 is TGTGCCAGCAGCCATCAGTTTGGTGAGCAGTTCTTC. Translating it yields CASSHQFGEQFF.

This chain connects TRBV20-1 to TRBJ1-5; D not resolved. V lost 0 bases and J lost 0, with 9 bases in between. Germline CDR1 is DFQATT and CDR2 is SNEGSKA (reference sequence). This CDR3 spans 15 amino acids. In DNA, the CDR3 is TGCAGTGCTAGAGATGGGGAAAGTAGCAATCAGCCCCAGCATTTT. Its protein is CSARDGESSNQPQHF.

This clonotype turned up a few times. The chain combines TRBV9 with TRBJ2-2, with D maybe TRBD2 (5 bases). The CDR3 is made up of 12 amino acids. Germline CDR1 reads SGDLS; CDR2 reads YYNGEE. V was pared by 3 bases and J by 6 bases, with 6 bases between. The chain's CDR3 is CASSAGSGELFF. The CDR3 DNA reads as TGTGCCAGCAGCGCGGGATCCGGGGAGCTGTTTTTT.

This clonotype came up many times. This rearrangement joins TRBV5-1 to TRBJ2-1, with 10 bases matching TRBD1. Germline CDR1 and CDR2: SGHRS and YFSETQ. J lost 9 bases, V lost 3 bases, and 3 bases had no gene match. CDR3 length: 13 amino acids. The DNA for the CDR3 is TGCGCCAGCAGCTATGACAGGGGGCTTGAGCAGTTCTTC. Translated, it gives CASSYDRGLEQFF. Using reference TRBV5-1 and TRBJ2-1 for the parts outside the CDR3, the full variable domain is KAGVTQTPRYLIKTRGQQVTLSCSPISGHRSVSWYQQTPGQGLQFLFEYFSETQRNKGNFPGRFSGRQFSNSRSEMNVSTLELGDSALYLCASSYDRGLEQFFGPGTRLTVL.

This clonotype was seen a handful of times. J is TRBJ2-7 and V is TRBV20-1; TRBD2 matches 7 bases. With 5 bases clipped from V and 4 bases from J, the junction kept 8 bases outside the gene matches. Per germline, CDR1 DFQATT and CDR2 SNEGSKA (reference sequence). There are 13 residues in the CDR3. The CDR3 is CSASRASGYEQYF. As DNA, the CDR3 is TGCAGTGCTTCTAGGGCTAGCGGTTACGAGCAGTACTTC.

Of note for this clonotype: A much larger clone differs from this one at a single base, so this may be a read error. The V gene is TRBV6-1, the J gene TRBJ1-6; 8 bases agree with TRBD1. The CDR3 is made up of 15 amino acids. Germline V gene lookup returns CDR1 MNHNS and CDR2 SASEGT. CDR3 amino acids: CASREEGQDNSHLHF. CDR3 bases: TGTGCCAGCCGGGAGGAGGGACAGGATAATTCACACCTCCACTTT.